A selection of T cell receptor beta chains follows, all from one sample in a study of T cell responses to AZD1222 COVID-19 vaccine. Profiling relied on immunoSEQ multiplex PCR, and the TCRdb table lists in-frame clones only, not all of them. Here the sample spans around 110,000 clones, roughly 87% being singletons. The source material was peripheral blood, sampled on day 0 of AZD1222 vaccination. The source of these receptors is an adult in good health. Each CDR3 is given with its conserved first and last residue. A D gene is named only where the DNA matches it firmly. The size entry is marked missing in some rows and otherwise reads once, few, many or a size class.

>TRBV28|.|TRBJ2-7|.
TGTGCCAGCAGTTCTGTCGGGGAGCAGTACTTC
CASSSVGEQYF
>TRBV4-2|TRBD2|TRBJ2-1|.
TGTGCCAGCAGCCATTTAGCGGGGGGCCCTAATGAGCAGTTCTTC
CASSHLAGGPNEQFF
>TRBV7-3|.|TRBJ2-4|.
TGTGCCAGCAGCCTCGCCGGCGGGAACATTCAGTACTTC
CASSLAGGNIQYF
>TRBV10-3|.|TRBJ1-2|.
TGTGCCATCAGTGCCGGAGACCTCGGGGGCTACACCTTC
CAISAGDLGGYTF
>TRBV27|.|TRBJ1-2|.
TGTGCCAGTAGGGTCGAGGGGATGGCAGGCTACACCTTC
CASRVEGMAGYTF
>TRBV3-1/TRBV3-2|TRBD1|TRBJ2-7|.
TGTGCCAGCAGCCCCCGGGACAGGACCCCCTACGAGCAGTACTTC
CASSPRDRTPYEQYF
>TRBV4-1|.|TRBJ2-7|.
TGCGCCAGCAGCCATTATCTAGCGGGACAGGAAGGGTTTGGCGAGCAGTACTTC
CASSHYLAGQEGFGEQYF
>TRBV6-5|.|TRBJ2-1|once
TGTGCCAGCAGTTACTTGCAGGGGATGGACAATGAGCAGTTCTTC
CASSYLQGMDNEQFF
>TRBV6-2/TRBV6-3|.|TRBJ1-4|.
TGTGCCAGCAGTTACGGACAGACAACTAATGAAAAACTGTTTTTT
CASSYGQTTNEKLFF
>TRBV27|.|TRBJ1-5|.
TGTGCCAGCAGAGGGGTGGGGGAGCCCCAGCATTTT
CASRGVGEPQHF
>TRBV19|.|TRBJ2-7|.
TGTGCCAGTAGGCGGACACTAACCTCCTACGAGCAGTACTTC
CASRRTLTSYEQYF
>TRBV10-3|.|TRBJ2-5|.
TGTGCCATCAGCCGACGGGACTCCAAGGGCGAGACCCAGTACTTC
CAISRRDSKGETQYF
>TRBV24-1|TRBD2|TRBJ2-1|.
TGTGCCACCAGTGATCCCCGGGGGACTAGCGGGAGGCTCTTC
CATSDPRGTSGRLF
>TRBV3-1/TRBV3-2|.|TRBJ1-6|.
TGTGCCAGCAGCCAAACGGGGGCAGGGGTCTCCTATAATTCACCCCTCCACTTT
CASSQTGAGVSYNSPLHF
>TRBV19|.|TRBJ1-5|.
TGTGCCAGTATAGGGGTAGGGGCCAATCAGCCCCAGCATTTT
CASIGVGANQPQHF
>TRBV29-1|.|TRBJ2-2|.
TGCAGCGTTGTTCAAAACACCGGGGAGCTGTTTTTT
CSVVQNTGELFF
>TRBV7-2|.|TRBJ2-6|.
TGTGCCAGCAGCTTAGGGCCAGGGACTGGGGCCAACGTCCTGACTTTC
CASSLGPGTGANVLTF
>TRBV19|TRBD1|TRBJ2-7|.
TGTGCCAGTAGCTCCCCCGGGGACAGGGTCACCTACGAGCAGTACTTC
CASSSPGDRVTYEQYF
>TRBV11-2|.|TRBJ2-3|.
TGTGCCAGCAGCTTAGCAGGTGGGGACCTCCCCACAGATACGCAGTATTTT
CASSLAGGDLPTDTQYF
>TRBV9|.|TRBJ1-1|.
TGTGCCAGCAGCGTAAATGGGATTTCAGGAAACACTGAAGCTTTCTTT
CASSVNGISGNTEAFF
>TRBV28|.|TRBJ2-1|.
TGTGCCAGCAGTTTAAATACGGCGGGTAGCCGCCTCTTC
CASSLNTAGSRLF
>TRBV7-9|.|TRBJ1-2|.
TGTGCCAGCAGCTCAGACGGCTACACCTTC
CASSSDGYTF
>TRBV12-5|.|TRBJ1-5|.
TGTGCTAGTGGTTTGGTTCGGAAAGGGCCAATCAATTGGACCCAGCATTTT
CASGLVRKGPINWTQHF
>TRBV28|TRBD1|TRBJ2-7|.
TGTGCCAGCAGTTTGATAGGACAGGGGGCCCTCTACGAGCAGTACTTC
CASSLIGQGALYEQYF
>TRBV19|.|TRBJ1-2|few
TGTGCCAGTAGTATCGCCCAGACCTATGGCTACACCTTC
CASSIAQTYGYTF
>TRBV24-1|TRBD2|TRBJ2-1|.
TGTGCCACGCGGGGACTAGAATCCCCCAATGAGCAGTTCTTC
CATRGLESPNEQFF
>TRBV5-1|.|TRBJ2-1|.
TGCGCCAGCAGATTGCCCACGGGGAATGAGCAGTTCTTC
CASRLPTGNEQFF
>TRBV28|.|TRBJ1-2|.
TGTGCCAGCAGTCGTAACGGACCCTATGGCTACACCTTC
CASSRNGPYGYTF
>TRBV5-4|TRBD2|TRBJ2-3|.
TGTGCCAGCAGCTTGGCTGGGCGGGGGGGGAGCACAGATACGCAGTATTTT
CASSLAGRGGSTDTQYF
>TRBV12-3/TRBV12-4|.|TRBJ1-1|.
TGTGCCAGCAGAGGACGGGCGGACACTGAAGCTTTCTTT
CASRGRADTEAFF
>TRBV15|TRBD1|TRBJ2-1|.
TGTGCCACCAGCAGGGACAGGTGGCAGAGCTCCTACAATGAGCAGTTCTTC
CATSRDRWQSSYNEQFF
>TRBV3-1/TRBV3-2|.|TRBJ1-2|.
TGTGCCAGCAGCCAAGATTCGACAGTTTCTAACTATGGCTACACCTTC
CASSQDSTVSNYGYTF
>TRBV9|.|TRBJ2-3|.
TGTGCCAGCAGCGTAGGATTGGGTGGAAGTCGGGATACGCAGTATTTT
CASSVGLGGSRDTQYF
>TRBV7-3|.|TRBJ1-6|.
TGTGCCTGCGGGGAGAGGCAGAATTCACCCCTCCACTTT
CACGERQNSPLHF
>TRBV5-1|TRBD2|TRBJ2-7|.
TGCGCCAGCAGCTTGGGTGTAGCGGGGAGGCAGGACGAGCAGTACTTC
CASSLGVAGRQDEQYF
>TRBV5-6|TRBD2|TRBJ2-1|.
TGTGCCAGCAGCAAACCGATGACTAGCGGTTACAATGAGCAGTTCTTC
CASSKPMTSGYNEQFF
>TRBV5-6|.|TRBJ1-5|.
TGTGCCAGCAGCTTTGGACAGTATAATCAGCCCCAGCATTTT
CASSFGQYNQPQHF
>TRBV19|.|TRBJ2-3|.
TGTGCCAGTAGTTCGAGGGGCGGGGATACGCAGTATTTT
CASSSRGGDTQYF
>TRBV7-2|.|TRBJ2-1|.
TGTGCCAGCAGCCCCGTCAGGAATGAGCAGTTCTTC
CASSPVRNEQFF
>TRBV7-2|.|TRBJ1-2|.
TGTGCCAGCAGCTTAGTAGCAGGGGCTAACTATGGCTACACCTTC
CASSLVAGANYGYTF
>TRBV6-1|.|TRBJ2-7|.
TGTGCCAGCAGTGAACAGGGGAGCTCCTACGAGCAGTACTTC
CASSEQGSSYEQYF
>TRBV28|.|TRBJ2-7|.
TGTGCCAGCAGTTTATGGGGGAATGAGCAGTACTTC
CASSLWGNEQYF
>TRBV7-3|.|TRBJ2-1|.
TGTGCCAGCCAAGGGGGGCAAGAGCAGTTCTTC
CASQGGQEQFF
>TRBV28|TRBD2|TRBJ2-5|.
TGTGCCAGCAGCCGAGCCGAGCGGGGGGGAGAGACCCAGTACTTC
CASSRAERGGETQYF
>TRBV10-3|.|TRBJ2-3|.
TGTGCCATCAGTGGTCCTAGCGTAGATACGCAGTATTTT
CAISGPSVDTQYF
>TRBV15|TRBD2|TRBJ2-3|.
TGTGCCACCAGCACGGGACTAGCGGACACAGATACGCAGTATTTT
CATSTGLADTDTQYF
>TRBV11-2|.|TRBJ1-2|.
TGTGCCAGCAGCTTAGCAGTGGCCACAGGGAGTTATGGCTACACCTTC
CASSLAVATGSYGYTF
>TRBV18|.|TRBJ2-7|.
TGTGCCAGCTCACTCCCCGGGACGGTAGCCTACGAGCAGTACTTC
CASSLPGTVAYEQYF
>TRBV18|TRBD2|TRBJ2-7|.
TGTGCCAGCTCACCAGAGACTAGCGGGGGCTACGAGCAGTACTTC
CASSPETSGGYEQYF
>TRBV28|TRBD2|TRBJ2-3|.
TGTGCCAGCAGTCACTATCGACTAGCGGGGGATGATGGAGATACGCAGTATTTT
CASSHYRLAGDDGDTQYF
>TRBV19|TRBD1|TRBJ1-2|.
TGTGCCACCGAGCCGGGACAGGGAAACTATGGCTACACCTTC
CATEPGQGNYGYTF
>TRBV11-2|TRBD1|TRBJ2-7|.
TGTGCCAGCAGCTTTAAGTCTTGGGGACAGGGTTTTCGCGAGCAGTACTTC
CASSFKSWGQGFREQYF
>TRBV29-1|.|TRBJ1-1|.
TGCAGCGTTTGGTCCGGATTAAAAGCTTTCTTT
CSVWSGLKAFF
>TRBV6-5|.|TRBJ2-1|once
TGTGCCAGCAGTCCCCTTAGGGAGGAAAATGAGCAGTTCTTC
CASSPLREENEQFF
>TRBV29-1|TRBD1|TRBJ2-7|.
TGCAGCGTGGGGACAGCCTACGAGCAGTACTTC
CSVGTAYEQYF
>TRBV28|TRBD1|TRBJ1-2|.
TGTGCCAGCAGGCCGACAGGGGGCTATGGCTACACCTTC
CASRPTGGYGYTF
>TRBV30|.|TRBJ1-2|.
TGTGCCGGCCCCCCGGCAGGGGCAAACTATGGCTACACCTTC
CAGPPAGANYGYTF